This entry concerns a single T cell receptor beta chain. Its antigen is not yet known. Per-base quality was not reported, and no clone a single base away is much larger than it. The CDR3 goes from the cysteine to the phenylalanine over 16 residues. Here the CDR3 DNA is all that survives: 48 bases in frame from base 1. From a lookup of the germline V gene, CDR1 and CDR2 are SGHDT and YYEEEE. Trimming removed 4 bases from V and 9 bases from J; the gene matches leave 15 bases unexplained. PBMCs were isolated by Ficoll-Paque density gradient centrifugation. Instrument used: Illumina NovaSeq 6000. TCRalpha and TCRbeta cDNA libraries were constructed by 5'RACE with constant-segment primers, with sample barcodes and unique molecular identifiers being introduced. RNA was extracted from every sample with Trizol reagent. Libraries were amplified in two PCR steps, with a second sample barcode and Illumina TruSeq adapters added in the second step. Sequencing of libraries was performed on an Illumina NovaSeq with 2 x 150 bp paired-end reads. In the source study's methods: Demultiplexing of reads and collapsing into UMI-guided consensus sequences were performed with migec v1.2.7. With mixcr v2.1.11, UMI consensuses were aligned to TRA and TRB V and J templates and assembled into clonotypes. A clonotype was counted as expanded or contracted only when both edgeR and NoisET called the clonotype significant, with the noise models trained on biological replicates. For edgeR calls, the thresholds were a false discovery rate-adjusted p below 0.01 and a log2 fold-change of 1. As an exploratory analysis of dynamics, max-normalized trajectories of the 1000 most abundant clonotypes were examined by PCA with hierarchical clustering. Separately sequenced CD4+ and CD8+ repertoires were used to assign the CD4 or CD8 phenotype of responding clones. Through fastp at Q25 and MiXCR, TCRdb rebuilt clones from the public reads, retaining in-frame beta chains. Each CDR3 protein gets just one entry, which takes the most common genes and DNA from the rows behind it. TCRdb, not the authors, supplied the V and J calls. The sample table shows 530,000 or so distinct CDR3 sequences, and roughly 17% are seen once. Roughly 7.8% of the sample is held by the ten biggest clonotypes.

This record comes from a study of T-cell memory formation after mild COVID-19 (dated by TCRdb to the early 2020s). With respect to the entire study: TCR sequence clusters from the two donors were found to be largely donor specific. In a couple of donors, T-cell clones that expanded and contracted after mild COVID-19 were tracked by sequencing TCRalpha and TCRbeta repertoires over time. Two young, previously healthy adult volunteers, one female and one male, were included in the cohort.

The paper's findings and limits, for the study overall: Balanced CD4/CD8 phenotypes were observed for clones contracting from day 15 to 85, whereas a bias towards CD4+ was observed for a second wave of clones expanding from day 15 to 37. The study included only a couple of mild cases, and larger cohorts that include severe cases with pre-infection samples were judged to be necessary. Some responding clones were detected in pre-infection memory, suggesting pre-existing cross-reactive memory T cells joined the SARS-CoV-2 response. SARS-CoV-2 specificity of the second-wave clones peaking on day 37 was not confirmed. Contracting CD4+ clones appeared mostly in the CM and EM memory subsets, whereas CD8+ clones were enriched in EMRA.

The sequencing sample was made of PBMCs or a T cell subset sorted from them (not recorded which). The source is an adult woman who had mild COVID-19 (a few samples of this study predate the infection). The sample titles of this study are shuffled in the database, so cell type and time point are left out; the donor was told from shared clones. The chain is assembled from TRBV5-6 and TRBJ2-2, with 7 bases matching TRBD2. In nucleotides, the sequence is TGTGCCAGCAGCCTGCGGGCTAGCGGTCCCGGCAGGGAGCTGTTTTTT. It encodes CASSLRASGPGRELFF. With the portions outside the CDR3 filled from the reference TRBV5-6 and TRBJ2-2 genes, the complete variable region becomes DAGVTQSPTHLIKTRGQQVTLRCSPKSGHDTVSWYQQALGQGPQFIFQYYEEEERQRGNFPDRFSGHQFPNYSSELNVNALLLGDSALYLCASSLRASGPGRELFFGEGSRLTVL.